Detailed here is one T cell receptor (beta chain). There is no known antigen for this receptor. This could be a read error, since a much larger clone is one nucleotide away. Stable Graves' hyperthyroidism was defined as the absence of progression to ophthalmopathy over 18 months of follow-up. Hyperthyroidism patients were newly diagnosed, with disease duration under 2 months, and aged 18 to 65 years. Exclusion was applied to patients with uncontrolled infections, other autoimmune diseases, pregnancy or lactation. Clinical symptoms, serum thyroxine and TRAb, thyroid ultrasound, and orbital computed tomography formed the basis for the diagnoses. PBMCs were isolated from roughly 10 ml of fresh peripheral blood by Ficoll-Paque density gradient centrifugation. Trizol reagent was used to extract total RNA, and RNA quality was then checked on an Agilent 2100 Bioanalyzer. The TCR beta CDR3 regions were amplified from the RNA transcripts. The TCR CDR3 was subjected to a first round of RT-PCR using the HTBI primer set and the Qiagen OneStep RT-PCR kit. Libraries were constructed in a second round of multiplex PCR, after which size selection and purification were carried out. Paired-end sequencing of the libraries was performed with 100 bp reads on an Illumina HiSeq2000. The study's own analysis went as follows. Raw data were processed with SOAPnuke, discarding reads with adapters, uncalled bases, mean Phred below 15, or no exact constant-primer or identifier match. High-quality paired reads were merged with COPE v1.2.5, and unique nucleotide sequences were defined as clonotypes. Clonotypes were aligned to IMGT TRBV, TRBD and TRBJ reference segments using MiTCR v1.1. The analysis was restricted to V-J combinations with a frequency above 0.0001, which together covered over 99% of the repertoires. The TCS score was defined as F50 (clonal expansion) divided by E x V (chaos), with BLOSUM62-based TCRdist calculated between CDR3 peptides within each V-J. Welch's t-statistics and random forest reduced roughly 530 V-J features to roughly 13, which were used in a naive Bayes classifier (R e1071). The Morisita-Horn index was used to measure how similar the thyroid and blood repertoires were. TCRdb reprocessed the public reads (quality trimming at Q25 with fastp, clone calling with MiXCR) and kept in-frame beta chains. A single entry per CDR3 protein holds the most common genes and DNA from its merged rows. The V and J calls here are based on TCRdb, not the publication. Across this sample there are 750,000 to 900,000 distinct CDR3 sequences, with 35% to 45% seen only once. More than 7% of the sample lies in the top ten.

According to the germline V gene, CDR1 reads SGDLS and CDR2 reads YYNGEE. The CDR3 starts with the cysteine, ends with the phenylalanine, and has 13 residues. CDR3 DNA only is kept here, 39 bases in frame from base 1. The sample belongs to a study of T cells in Graves' hyperthyroidism and ophthalmopathy (dated by TCRdb to the late 2010s). Background on the whole study: Peripheral blood samples were taken at initial diagnosis, before any treatment was given. Prospective prediction of ophthalmopathy was tested in an independent validation cohort of approximately 19 hyperthyroidism patients and around 16 patients who later progressed to ophthalmopathy. After blood sampling, hyperthyroidism patients were treated with methimazole at a starting dose of 30 mg daily, and ophthalmopathy patients were treated with high-dose intravenous methylprednisolone. The paper describes TCR Vbeta CDR3 sequencing of about 140 peripheral blood samples, made up of 43 ophthalmopathy patients, around 73 hyperthyroidism patients and roughly 17 progressor patients. For training and testing, the 110 or so patients in the discovery cohort were randomly divided in a 7:3 ratio. To identify TCR V-J signatures that set the groups apart, the researchers used a discovery cohort of 90 to 100 patients, made up of about 44 with Graves' ophthalmopathy and about 60 with stable Graves' hyperthyroidism. In addition, the study compared T-cell repertoires in thyroid tissue and in blood from about six Graves' hyperthyroidism patients.

Study-wide findings and limitations: In validation, progression to ophthalmopathy was predicted by the model with 70.59% sensitivity and approximately 78% specificity, a median of about 6 months before onset. A model built on a 13 V-J signature distinguished ophthalmopathy from stable hyperthyroidism, reaching 85% to 90% sensitivity and approximately 83% specificity in cross-validation and 80%/75% in testing. Sample size was not statistically predetermined, and blinding of investigators to group allocation was not performed. Most expanded thyroid clonotypes (frequency above 0.001) were also found in blood, which suggests that blood repertoires may mirror thyroid immune responses.

Sequencing was carried out using blood. This chain is built from TRBV9 and TRBJ1-4; the D gene lacks a confident call. This receptor was identified in a man younger than 35 with Graves' hyperthyroidism. The CDR3: CASSVDGGENLFF. Here is the DNA: TGTGCCAGCAGCGTGGACGGCGGGGAAAATCTGTTTTTT.